What follows is one T cell receptor beta chain and its context. As yet, its antigen is unknown. Sequencing was performed with immunoSEQ multiplex PCR; in TCRdb, only in-frame clones are kept and a portion is missing. This table has 45,000 to 65,000 clones, approximately 90% appearing once. This sample is part of a study of OX40 agonist ivuxolimab in advanced cancers. At the level of the study: Anti-PD-1, anti-PD-L1 or anti-CTLA-4 therapy given earlier was allowed, and about 38% had some. Study-wide findings and caveats: Average numbers of expanded clones were greater in CD8+ T cells than in CD4+.

Germline lookup yields CDR1 PRHDT and CDR2 FYEKMQ (reference sequence). V lost 5 bases, J lost 10 bases, and 16 bases stayed unmatched. CDR3 length: 16 amino acids. The gene calls are TRBV13 and TRBJ1-1; TRBD1 matches at 10 bases. The sequenced sample was CD4+ or CD8+ T cells sorted from blood, obtained in a trial of the OX40 agonist ivuxolimab. The origin of this receptor is an adult with an advanced solid tumor such as melanoma, head and neck, liver or kidney cancer. The CDR3 coding sequence is TGTGCCAGCAGCCCCGCCGGGACAGGGGTTGGGGTAGGAGCTTTCTTT. It codes for CASSPAGTGVGVGAFF.